Below, 9 T cell receptor beta chains from the same sample are listed, as sequenced in a study of immune cell composition in non-small cell lung cancer. Normal lung sampling was at least 3 cm from the tumour, as distant as possible. Sequencing was performed with immunoSEQ multiplex PCR; in TCRdb, only in-frame clones are kept and a portion is missing. The sample shows about 6,100 clones, 71% of them seen only once. The sequenced sample consisted of non-adjacent lung tissue. These receptors came from a human donor with non-small cell lung cancer.

By share of the sample, this clone is large. This sequence joins TRBV9 and TRBJ1-5, with 7 bases matching TRBD1. CDR1 SGDLS and CDR2 YYNGEE come from the germline V gene. This CDR3 is built from 16 residues. V was clipped by 0 bases and J by 3 bases; unmatched bases: 6. CDR3 nucleotides: TGTGCCAGCAGCGTAGGTGGAGGGACAGACAATCAGCCCCAGCATTTT. It translates to CASSVGGGTDNQPQHF.

Only a few counts were recorded for this clone. The genes are TRBV19 and TRBJ2-1; TRBD2 matches 9 bases. The J segment lost 8 bases and the V segment lost 4 bases, leaving 9 bases of the junction unmatched. Germline lookup yields CDR1 LNHDA and CDR2 SQIVND (reference sequence). The CDR3 has 15 amino acids. The CDR3 DNA reads as TGTGCCAGTAGTACCGCGGGGGGGAGGAGGGATGAGCAGTTCTTC. Amino acid sequence: CASSTAGGRRDEQFF.

The chain has TRBV2 and TRBJ1-2; D not certain. Trimming removed 3 bases at V and 4 bases at J, with 6 bases between. The CDR3 covers 12 residues. Germline values: CDR1 SNHLY, CDR2 FYNNEI. The CDR3 region is CASSDSSYGYTF. The DNA for the CDR3 is TGTGCCAGCAGTGATAGCAGCTATGGCTACACCTTC.

V and J are TRBV19 and TRBJ2-1; 8 positions match TRBD2. V trimming: 3 bases; J trimming: 6 bases; junction bases outside the gene matches: 4. The CDR3 runs to 14 residues. Germline V CDR1 and CDR2: LNHDA, SQIVND (reference sequence). The CDR3 sequence is CASSIGGGFNEQFF. Written as DNA, the CDR3 is TGTGCCAGTAGTATTGGCGGGGGGTTCAATGAGCAGTTCTTC.

DNA for the CDR3: TGTGCCAGCTCAGCTCAGGGTGCTACTGAAGCTTTCTTT. Translated, it gives CASSAQGATEAFF. The rearrangement joins TRBV2 to TRBJ1-1; D may be TRBD1 (5 bases). The V gene's germline CDR1 is SNHLY and CDR2 FYNNEI. V lost 8 bases and J 5 bases, leaving 15 bases between the germline ends. CDR3 length equals 13 residues.

This clone was picked up one time. The rearrangement uses TRBV7-2 and TRBJ2-3; D gene ambiguous. Germline CDR1 is SGHTA and CDR2 is FQGNSA. V lost 5 bases, J lost 5 bases, and 11 bases lay in between. This CDR3 spans 13 amino acids. The CDR3 sequence is CASSQDQEDTQYF. As DNA, the CDR3 is TGTGCCAGCAGCCAGGATCAGGAAGATACGCAGTATTTT.

The rearrangement joins TRBV11-2 to TRBJ1-1; D is possibly TRBD1 (5 bases). The V gene's germline CDR1 is SGHAT and CDR2 FQNNGV. V was shortened by 8 bases and J by 5 bases, with 15 bases between the two germline ends. The CDR3 has 13 residues. Here the CDR3 DNA reads TGTGCCAGCGGACCCTCAGGGAGGACTGAAGCTTTCTTT. Translating it yields CASGPSGRTEAFF. Full variable domain (remainder filled in from reference TRBV11-2 and TRBJ1-1): EAGVAQSPRYKIIEKRQSVAFWCNPISGHATLYWYQQILGQGPKLLIQFQNNGVVDDSQLPKDRFSAERLKGVDSTLKIQPAKLEDSAVYLCASGPSGRTEAFFGQGTRLTVV.

This clone came up once. V usage is TRBV6-1 and J usage is TRBJ1-2; no reliable D call. The V end was cut by 4 bases, the J end by 3 bases, with 18 bases between. This CDR3 contains 16 residues. Germline lookup yields CDR1 MNHNS and CDR2 SASEGT. The CDR3 DNA follows: TGTGCCAGCAGTGCCAATCTTGAGACAAGACACTATGGCTACACCTTC. It translates to CASSANLETRHYGYTF.

This clone has just a few counts. The genes are TRBV4-1 and TRBJ2-3, with 15 bases fitting TRBD2. Germline-derived CDR1 and CDR2 are MGHRA and YSYEKL. The CDR3 totals 20 residues. Losses at the gene ends were 4 bases for V and 0 bases for J; bases not matched to a gene: 11. For the CDR3, the DNA is TGCGCCAGCAGCCCCGACGACTACGGGACTAGCGGGGGGAGCACAGATACGCAGTATTTT. This sequence encodes CASSPDDYGTSGGSTDTQYF.